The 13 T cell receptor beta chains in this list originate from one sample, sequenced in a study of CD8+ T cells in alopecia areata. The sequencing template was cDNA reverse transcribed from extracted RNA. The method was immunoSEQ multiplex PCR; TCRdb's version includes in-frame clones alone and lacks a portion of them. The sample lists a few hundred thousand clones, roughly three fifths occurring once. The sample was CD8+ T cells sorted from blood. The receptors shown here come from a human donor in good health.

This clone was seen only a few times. The CDR3 DNA reads TGCAGCGTGGTCTTGGGGTCCTACGAGCAGTACTTC. It translates to CSVVLGSYEQYF. The genes are TRBV29-1 and TRBJ2-7; D gene ambiguous. Trimming stripped 6 bases from V and 1 base from J, with 10 bases between. This CDR3 has 12 residues. Germline values: CDR1 SQVTM, CDR2 ANQGSEA.

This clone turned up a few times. As DNA, the CDR3 is TGTGCCAGTAGCCCTCGCGGGCCTAGCACAGATACGCAGTATTTT. Its translation: CASSPRGPSTDTQYF. The chain combines TRBV19 with TRBJ2-3, with D maybe TRBD2 (5 bases). There are 15 residues in the CDR3. Per the germline V gene, CDR1 is LNHDA and CDR2 is SQIVND (reference sequence). V lost 6 bases to trimming and J lost 0 bases, with 13 bases between them.

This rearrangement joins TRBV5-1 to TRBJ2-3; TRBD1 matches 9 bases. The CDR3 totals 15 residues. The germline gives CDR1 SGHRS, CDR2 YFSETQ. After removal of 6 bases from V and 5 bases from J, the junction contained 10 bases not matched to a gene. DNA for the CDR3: TGCGCCAGCACCGACCGGGACAGGGTGGAAGATACGCAGTATTTT. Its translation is CASTDRDRVEDTQYF.

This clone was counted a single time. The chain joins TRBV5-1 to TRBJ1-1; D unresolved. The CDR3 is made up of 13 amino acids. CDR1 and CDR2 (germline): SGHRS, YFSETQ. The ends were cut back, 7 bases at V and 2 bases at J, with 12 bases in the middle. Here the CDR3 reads CASGLALNTEAFF. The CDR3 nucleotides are TGCGCCAGCGGTTTAGCTTTAAACACTGAAGCTTTCTTT.

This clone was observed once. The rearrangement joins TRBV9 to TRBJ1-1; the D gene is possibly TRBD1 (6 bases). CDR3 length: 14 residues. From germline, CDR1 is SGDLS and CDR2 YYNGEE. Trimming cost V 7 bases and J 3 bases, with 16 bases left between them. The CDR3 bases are TGTGCCAGCTCCCAGACCCCAGGGGACACTGAAGCTTTCTTT. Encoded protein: CASSQTPGDTEAFF.

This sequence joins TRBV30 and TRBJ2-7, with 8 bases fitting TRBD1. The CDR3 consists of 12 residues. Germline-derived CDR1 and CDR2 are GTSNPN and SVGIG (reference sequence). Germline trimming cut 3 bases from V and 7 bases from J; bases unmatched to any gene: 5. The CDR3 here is CAWSGTGREQYF. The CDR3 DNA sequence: TGTGCCTGGAGCGGGACAGGACGAGAGCAGTACTTC.

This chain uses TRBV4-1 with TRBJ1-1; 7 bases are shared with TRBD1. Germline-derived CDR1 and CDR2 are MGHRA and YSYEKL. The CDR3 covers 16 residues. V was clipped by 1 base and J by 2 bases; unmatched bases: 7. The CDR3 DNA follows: TGCGCCAGCAGCCAAGTCGGGAGGGGGCGAAACACTGAAGCTTTCTTT. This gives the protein CASSQVGRGRNTEAFF.

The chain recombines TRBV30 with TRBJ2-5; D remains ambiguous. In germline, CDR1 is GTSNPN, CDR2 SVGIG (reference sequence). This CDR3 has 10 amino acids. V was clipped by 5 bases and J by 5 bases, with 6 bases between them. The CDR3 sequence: CAWLGETQYF. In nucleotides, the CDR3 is TGTGCCTGGCTGGGGGAGACCCAGTACTTC.

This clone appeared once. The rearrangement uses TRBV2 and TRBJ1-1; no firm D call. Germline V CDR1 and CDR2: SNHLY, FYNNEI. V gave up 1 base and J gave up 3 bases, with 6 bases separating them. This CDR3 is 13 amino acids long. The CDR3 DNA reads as TGTGCCAGCAGTGAAGGAAGATACACTGAAGCTTTCTTT. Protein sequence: CASSEGRYTEAFF.

CDR3 loop: CASSLGTAFVSEQFF. DNA for the CDR3: TGCGCCAGCAGCTTGGGGACCGCATTTGTTAGTGAGCAGTTCTTC. The chain employs TRBV5-1 and TRBJ2-1; D is unclear. The V gene's germline CDR1 is SGHRS and CDR2 YFSETQ. The CDR3 is 15 amino acids. The V end was cut by 0 bases, the J end by 9 bases, with 16 bases between.

The CDR3 DNA reads as TGTGCCAGCAGTGAAGGGACAGGCAATCAGCCCCAGCATTTT. Amino acid sequence: CASSEGTGNQPQHF. The rearrangement uses TRBV2 and TRBJ1-5; D might be TRBD1 (6 bases). CDR1 is SNHLY and CDR2 is FYNNEI in the germline V gene. The CDR3 runs 14 residues. Trimming took off 1 base at V and 2 bases at J, with 6 bases between the two ends.

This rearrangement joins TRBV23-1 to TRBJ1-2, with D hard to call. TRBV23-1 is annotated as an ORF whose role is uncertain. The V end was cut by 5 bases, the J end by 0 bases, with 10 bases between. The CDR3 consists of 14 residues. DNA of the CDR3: TGCGCCAGCAGTTCCTCGTCAGCTAACTATGGCTACACCTTC. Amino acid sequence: CASSSSSANYGYTF.

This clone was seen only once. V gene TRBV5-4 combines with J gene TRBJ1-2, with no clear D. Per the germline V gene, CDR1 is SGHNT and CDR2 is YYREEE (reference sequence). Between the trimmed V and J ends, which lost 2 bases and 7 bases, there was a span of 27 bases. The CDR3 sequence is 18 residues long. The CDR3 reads CASSLPELGPRNKGGYTF. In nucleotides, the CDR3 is TGTGCCAGCAGCTTACCCGAATTAGGACCCCGGAACAAAGGTGGCTACACCTTC.